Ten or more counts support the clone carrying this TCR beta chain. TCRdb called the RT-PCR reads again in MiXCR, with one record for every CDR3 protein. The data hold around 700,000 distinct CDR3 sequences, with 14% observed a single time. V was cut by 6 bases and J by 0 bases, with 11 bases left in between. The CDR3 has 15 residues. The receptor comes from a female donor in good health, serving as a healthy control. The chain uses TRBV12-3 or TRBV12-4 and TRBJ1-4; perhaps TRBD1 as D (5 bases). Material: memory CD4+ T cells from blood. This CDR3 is CASSYWGATNEKLFF. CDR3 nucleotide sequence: TGTGCCAGCAGCTACTGGGGGGCAACTAATGAAAAACTGTTTTTT.